The entry below describes one TCR beta chain. This sample's time point: blood from clinic visit 5 months post-surgery; TSC patient then seizure free. Clones were sequenced by immunoSEQ multiplex PCR, and TCRdb holds only the in-frame ones, with some missing. The top ten hold 5.7% of the sample, which has 340,000 or so clones, 93% seen once. Germline V gene sequence: CDR1 SGDLS, CDR2 YYNGEE. V trimming: 0 bases; J trimming: 4 bases; junction bases outside the gene matches: 0. There are 14 residues in the CDR3. The data originate from a study of brain T cells in children with intractable seizures. Sequencing was performed on peripheral blood, taken more than 4 months after surgery. The chain employs TRBV9 and TRBJ2-2; 7 nucleotides align to TRBD2. This sequence originates from a boy younger than two with tuberous sclerosis and intractable seizures. The chain's CDR3 is CASSVAGGTGELFF. CDR3 in DNA: TGTGCCAGCAGCGTAGCGGGGGGCACCGGGGAGCTGTTTTTT.